The 29 T cell receptor beta chains below come from one sample, sequenced in a study of beta chain features in type 1 diabetes. General study results and limits: Type 1 diabetes patients showed a moderate but significant shortening of TCRB CDR3s in all four CD4+ subsets.

No antigen has been assigned to these receptors. Expressed TCRB transcripts got sequenced, as all isolated RNA was reverse transcribed. The assay was immunoSEQ multiplex PCR, and TCRdb's table has in-frame clones only and misses some. The sample lists over 650,000 clones, more than 12% occurring once. The sample consisted of naive CD4+ T cells from blood. These receptors all come from a man aged 18-30 years with type 1 diabetes.

The chain links TRBV5-1 to TRBJ1-4; D unresolved. CDR3 size: 15 residues. Trimming left V 2 bases short and J 0 bases short, with 8 bases between. Per germline, CDR1 SGHRS and CDR2 YFSETQ. CDR3 sequence: CASSFNYATNEKLFF. Here the CDR3 DNA reads TGCGCCAGCAGCTTTAATTATGCAACTAATGAAAAACTGTTTTTT.

The chain recombines TRBV18 with TRBJ2-5; 9 bases line up with TRBD2. The CDR3 is made up of 15 amino acids. The V gene end was trimmed by 1 base and the J gene end by 5 bases; junction bases not matched to a gene: 5. Germline V CDR1 and CDR2: KGHSH, LQKENI. The CDR3 DNA reads TGTGCCAGCTCACCACTAGCGGGGGCCGCGGAGACCCAGTACTTC. Its protein product is CASSPLAGAAETQYF.

The rearrangement joins TRBV5-1 to TRBJ1-6; no definite D call. CDR1 SGHRS and CDR2 YFSETQ come from the germline V gene. The CDR3 is 15 amino acids. V lost 0 bases to trimming and J lost 10 bases, with 14 bases between them. The CDR3 reads CASSLAGGLYSPLHF. CDR3 in DNA: TGCGCCAGCAGCTTGGCCGGCGGACTATACTCACCCCTCCACTTT.

The genes are TRBV15 and TRBJ1-4; 7 nucleotides agree with TRBD1. The junction had 6 bases not matched to a gene; V was cut back by 0 bases and J by 5 bases. CDR1 is LNHNV and CDR2 is YYDKDF in the germline V gene (reference sequence). The CDR3 runs 16 residues. For the CDR3, the DNA is TGTGCCACCAGCAGAGATGACAGGGTTGGGAATGAAAAACTGTTTTTT. It encodes CATSRDDRVGNEKLFF.

The chain joins TRBV7-2 to TRBJ2-5, with TRBD1 matching over 7 bases. V was clipped by 0 bases and J by 14 bases; unmatched bases: 3. The CDR3 has 11 residues. Germline values: CDR1 SGHTA, CDR2 FQGNSA. CDR3 in amino acids: CASSLAGTEYF. The CDR3 nucleotides are TGTGCCAGCAGCTTAGCGGGGACAGAATACTTC.

The table lists this clone with a few counts. The genes are TRBV28 and TRBJ1-4; D unclear. This CDR3 is built from 10 residues. V dropped 7 bases and J dropped 8 bases, with 5 bases sitting between them. Germline V gene data show CDR1 as MDHEN and CDR2 as SYDVKM. CDR3 region: CASMGEKLFF. In nucleotides, the CDR3 is TGTGCCAGCATGGGCGAAAAACTGTTTTTT.

Only a few counts were recorded for this clone. The J gene is TRBJ2-5, the V gene TRBV7-6; 9 positions match TRBD2. This CDR3 is 18 amino acids long. V gave up 4 bases and J gave up 5 bases; unmatched junction bases: 17. Germline CDR1 is SGHVS and CDR2 is FNYEAQ. In DNA form, the CDR3 reads TGTGCCAGCAGCTGGCACAGGGATAGCGGGGGCCTGGGGGAGACCCAGTACTTC. It specifies CASSWHRDSGGLGETQYF.

Only a few counts were recorded for this clone. The chain is built from TRBV4-2 and TRBJ2-5, with D possibly matching TRBD1 (6 bases). Germline V gene sequence: CDR1 LGHNA, CDR2 YNFKEQ. V was cut by 1 base and J by 5 bases, with 14 bases left in between. The CDR3 loop spans 15 amino acids. The CDR3 DNA follows: TGTGCCAGCAGCCAAGGAACAGGGCGACAGGAGACCCAGTACTTC. Translation: CASSQGTGRQETQYF.

This chain connects TRBV2 to TRBJ1-1; no definite D call. The ends were cut back, 2 bases at V and 7 bases at J, with 8 bases in the middle. Germline CDR1 and CDR2: SNHLY and FYNNEI. The CDR3 covers 12 residues. Here the CDR3 DNA reads TGTGCCAGCAGTGAACGTGGGCATGAAGCTTTCTTT. Translated, it gives CASSERGHEAFF.

A few counts support this clone. This chain uses TRBV27 with TRBJ2-5, with 12 bases that match TRBD2. V gave up 3 bases and J gave up 0 bases; unmatched junction bases: 5. There are 17 residues in the CDR3. Germline V CDR1 and CDR2: MNHEY, SMNVEV (reference sequence). CDR3 amino acids: CASSFFGLAGHQETQYF. In DNA form, the CDR3 reads TGTGCCAGCAGTTTCTTCGGACTAGCGGGGCACCAAGAGACCCAGTACTTC.

The chain couples TRBV9 to TRBJ2-7, with D maybe TRBD2 (5 bases). CDR3 size: 14 residues. Per germline, CDR1 SGDLS and CDR2 YYNGEE. Between the trimmed V and J ends, which lost 0 bases and 4 bases, there was a span of 11 bases. The CDR3 bases are TGTGCCAGCAGCGTAGGTGTTGGGGAGTACGAGCAGTACTTC. Translating it yields CASSVGVGEYEQYF.

The CDR3 reads CATSRDLAGGLNEQFF. The CDR3, as DNA: TGTGCCACCAGCAGGGACCTAGCGGGGGGGCTTAATGAGCAGTTCTTC. The V and J genes are TRBV15 and TRBJ2-1; TRBD2 aligns across 12 bases. Germline loops: CDR1 LNHNV, CDR2 YYDKDF (reference sequence). The CDR3 length is 16 residues. Trimming cost V 3 bases and J 7 bases; bases outside gene matches: 7.

The gene calls are TRBV6-5 and TRBJ2-3; D gene unclear. Deletions cut 5 bases from V and 5 bases from J, with 5 bases between. This CDR3 is 11 amino acids long. Per germline, CDR1 MNHEY and CDR2 SVGAGI. In DNA, the CDR3 is TGTGCCAGCAGTAGGCGAGATACGCAGTATTTT. It specifies CASSRRDTQYF.

The table lists this clone with a few counts. The chain employs TRBV5-1 and TRBJ2-2; maybe TRBD2 (5 bases). Germline CDR1 SGHRS, CDR2 YFSETQ. V gave up 0 bases and J gave up 5 bases, with 14 bases separating them. This CDR3 contains 16 residues. CDR3 coding DNA: TGCGCCAGCAGCTTGGCTTCGAGCGGTACTACCGGGGAGCTGTTTTTT. Amino acid sequence: CASSLASSGTTGELFF. The full variable domain, rest sourced from reference TRBV5-1 and TRBJ2-2, is KAGVTQTPRYLIKTRGQQVTLSCSPISGHRSVSWYQQTPGQGLQFLFEYFSETQRNKGNFPGRFSGRQFSNSRSEMNVSTLELGDSALYLCASSLASSGTTGELFFGEGSRLTVL.

This clone occurred a few times. V usage is TRBV23-1 and J usage is TRBJ2-5, with 10 bases fitting TRBD1. TRBV23-1 is flagged as an ORF with uncertain function. The CDR3 is 17 amino acids. V shed 5 bases, J shed 5 bases, and the junction held 14 bases outside the gene matches. The chain's CDR3 is CASSYTDPGQGRETQYF. CDR3 in DNA: TGCGCCAGCAGTTATACTGACCCGGGACAGGGGCGCGAGACCCAGTACTTC.

The rearrangement joins TRBV2 to TRBJ2-5, with TRBD2 matching 8 bases. The CDR3 is 14 amino acids. The V gene end was trimmed by 6 bases and the J gene end by 3 bases; junction bases not matched to a gene: 6. Germline values: CDR1 SNHLY, CDR2 FYNNEI. The CDR3 DNA reads TGTGCCAGCAGCCCCGGACTAGCAGAAGAGACCCAGTACTTC. It translates to CASSPGLAEETQYF. Combining the CDR3 with reference TRBV2 and TRBJ2-5 gives the whole variable domain EPEVTQTPSHQVTQMGQEVILRCVPISNHLYFYWYRQILGQKVEFLVSFYNNEISEKSEIFDDQFSVERPDGSNFTLKIRSTKLEDSAMYFCASSPGLAEETQYFGPGTRLLVL.

This clone has only a few counts. The chain recombines TRBV11-2 with TRBJ2-1; tentative D call: TRBD1 (7 bases). V was shortened by 4 bases and J by 7 bases, with 17 bases between the two germline ends. The CDR3 is 15 amino acids. Germline assignment: CDR1 SGHAT and CDR2 FQNNGV. The CDR3 nucleotides are TGTGCCAGCAGCTCCCTAAAGGGGGCGGGGAATGAGCAGTTCTTC. It encodes CASSSLKGAGNEQFF. The full variable domain, completed using reference TRBV11-2 and TRBJ2-1, is EAGVAQSPRYKIIEKRQSVAFWCNPISGHATLYWYQQILGQGPKLLIQFQNNGVVDDSQLPKDRFSAERLKGVDSTLKIQPAKLEDSAVYLCASSSLKGAGNEQFFGPGTRLTVL.

This chain joins TRBV18 and TRBJ1-4; 7 positions agree with TRBD1. The CDR3 is 15 amino acids. CDR1 and CDR2 from the germline V gene are KGHSH and LQKENI. The V gene end was trimmed by 1 base and the J gene end by 7 bases; junction bases not matched to a gene: 6. CDR3 nucleotides: TGTGCCAGCTCACCACGAGGGACAGTGACTGAAAAACTGTTTTTT. As protein: CASSPRGTVTEKLFF.

This clone occurred a few times. This sequence joins TRBV9 and TRBJ2-1, with 9 bases aligning to TRBD1. Trimming cost V 4 bases and J 7 bases; bases outside gene matches: 9. Germline CDR1 reads SGDLS; CDR2 reads YYNGEE. The CDR3 loop spans 15 amino acids. CDR3 nucleotides: TGTGCCAGCAGCAACCGGGACAGGGCACAAAATGAGCAGTTCTTC. It encodes CASSNRDRAQNEQFF.

This clone occurred a few times. V is TRBV29-1 and J is TRBJ1-1; D is unresolved. This CDR3 spans 13 amino acids. Germline-derived CDR1 and CDR2 are SQVTM and ANQGSEA. Trimming shortened V by 4 bases and J by 6 bases, and 15 bases separated the two germline ends. This CDR3 reads CSVAPWGMAEAFF. CDR3 sequence (DNA): TGCAGCGTTGCCCCGTGGGGAATGGCTGAAGCTTTCTTT. Filled out from reference TRBV29-1 and TRBJ1-1, the complete variable domain reads SAVISQKPSRDICQRGTSLTIQCQVDSQVTMMFWYRQQPGQSLTLIATANQGSEATYESGFVIDKFPISRPNLTFSTLTVSNMSPEDSSIYLCSVAPWGMAEAFFGQGTRLTVV.

A few counts support this clone. The chain is built from TRBV2 and TRBJ2-5; 7 bases are a match to TRBD1. The germline V gene has CDR1 SNHLY and CDR2 FYNNEI. This CDR3 region has 15 residues. J was trimmed by 0 bases and V by 10 bases; bases with no gene match: 11. The CDR3 DNA sequence: TGTGCCACAAAAGACAGGGAATGGTACCAAGAGACCCAGTACTTC. This encodes CATKDREWYQETQYF. Looking up the rest from reference TRBV2 and TRBJ2-5 gives the full variable domain: EPEVTQTPSHQVTQMGQEVILRCVPISNHLYFYWYRQILGQKVEFLVSFYNNEISEKSEIFDDQFSVERPDGSNFTLKIRSTKLEDSAMYFCATKDREWYQETQYFGPGTRLLVL.

This clone is a singleton in its sample. The chain carries TRBV2 and TRBJ1-2; 8 nucleotides line up with TRBD1. The trim removed 2 bases at V and 6 bases at J, leaving 5 bases unmatched. Germline V lookup: CDR1 SNHLY, CDR2 FYNNEI. This CDR3 has 14 amino acids. CDR3 region: CASSETGGRDGYTF. Here the CDR3 DNA reads TGTGCCAGCAGTGAAACAGGGGGAAGGGATGGCTACACCTTC.

This chain connects TRBV5-1 to TRBJ2-7, with 8 bases identical to TRBD1. Germline-derived CDR1 and CDR2 are SGHRS and YFSETQ. The ends lost 3 bases at V and 2 bases at J; junction bases unmatched: 13. The CDR3 runs 17 residues. CDR3 in amino acids: CASSYGTGPVGTYEQYF. CDR3 nucleotides: TGCGCCAGCAGCTATGGGACAGGACCGGTTGGGACCTACGAGCAGTACTTC.

The table lists this clone with a few counts. The chain couples TRBV30 to TRBJ2-3; 13 nucleotides match TRBD2. J was trimmed by 7 bases and V by 5 bases; bases with no gene match: 6. The V gene's germline CDR1 is GTSNPN and CDR2 SVGIG (reference sequence). This CDR3 is built from 14 residues. In DNA form, the CDR3 reads TGTGCCTGGGGCCCGGGACTAGCGGGACATACGCAGTATTTT. It yields the protein CAWGPGLAGHTQYF.

V gene TRBV18 combines with J gene TRBJ2-1; D unresolved. V was shortened by 0 bases and J by 4 bases, with 10 bases between the two germline ends. The germline V gene has CDR1 KGHSH and CDR2 LQKENI. The length of the CDR3 is 15 residues. CDR3 DNA sequence: TGTGCCAGCTCACCACCCTCGTCCGGATACAATGAGCAGTTCTTC. It specifies CASSPPSSGYNEQFF.

This chain links TRBV14 with TRBJ2-1; 12 bases fit TRBD2. CDR3 length: 16 residues. Germline V gives CDR1 SGHDN, CDR2 FVKESK. V trimming: 1 base; J trimming: 10 bases; junction bases outside the gene matches: 8. The CDR3 region has the DNA TGTGCCAGCAGCCAAGCCCGAAGGACTAGCGGGGAAGAGCAGTTCTTC. This codes for CASSQARRTSGEEQFF. Combining the CDR3 with reference TRBV14 and TRBJ2-1 gives the whole variable domain EAGVTQFPSHSVIEKGQTVTLRCDPISGHDNLYWYRRVMGKEIKFLLHFVKESKQDESGMPNNRFLAERTGGTYSTLKVQPAELEDSGVYFCASSQARRTSGEEQFFGPGTRLTVL.

This clone was counted only a few times. V usage is TRBV30 and J usage is TRBJ2-1, with D perhaps given as TRBD1 or TRBD2 (5 bases each). V lost 5 bases to trimming and J lost 8 bases, with 19 bases between them. The CDR3 runs to 14 residues. Germline values: CDR1 GTSNPN, CDR2 SVGIG (reference sequence). For the CDR3, the DNA is TGTGCCTGGGAAACCGGGACGCAGGGCCATGAGCAGTTCTTC. Its protein is CAWETGTQGHEQFF.

This clone has more than one count but fewer than ten. At one end the junction does not follow the germline gene, possibly because of a read error. The chain uses TRBV2 and TRBJ1-1; 8 nucleotides line up with TRBD1. Germline V gives CDR1 SNHLY, CDR2 FYNNEI. The CDR3 length is 13 residues. CDR3 sequence: CASSADRGRAQLF. DNA for the CDR3: TGTGCCAGCAGTGCTGACAGGGGAAGGGCCCAATTGTTT.

The V call is TRBV6-5, the J call TRBJ2-3, with D possibly TRBD1 on 5 matching bases. The CDR3 runs 15 residues. CDR1 is MNHEY and CDR2 is SVGAGI in the germline V gene. The V end lost 2 bases, the J end lost 6 bases, and 15 bases lay between the germline ends. CDR3 nucleotide sequence: TGTGCCAGCAGTTACGGGGCGGTCCCCAGCGATACGCAGTATTTT. Amino acids: CASSYGAVPSDTQYF.